The 21 T cell receptor beta chains in this list originate from one sample, sequenced in a study of OX40 agonist ivuxolimab in advanced cancers. Library creation used the immunoSEQ multiplex PCR assay. Held by TCRdb, this immuneACCESS table contains in-frame sequences only and omits some clones. Under half of the omission traces to an unresolved V gene where checked; the cause of the rest is unknown. This sample is represented by roughly 89,000 clones; approximately 90% of them were singletons. Around 0.33% of the sample rests with the top ten. This material consisted of CD4+ or CD8+ T cells sorted from blood, taken in a trial of the OX40 agonist ivuxolimab. Receptor source: an adult with an advanced solid tumor such as melanoma, head and neck, liver or kidney cancer.

This clone has a handful of counts. This chain links TRBV2 with TRBJ2-7; D is perhaps TRBD1 (6 bases). V was cut by 8 bases and J by 6 bases, with 17 bases left in between. Germline V gene data show CDR1 as SNHLY and CDR2 as FYNNEI. The CDR3 has 13 amino acids. The CDR3 nucleotides are TGTGCCAGCCTCCTAACCGGACAGTCCGAGCAGTACTTC. As protein: CASLLTGQSEQYF.

J is TRBJ1-5 and V is TRBV6-6, with unresolved D. This CDR3 spans 15 amino acids. V was trimmed by 2 bases and J by 7 bases, leaving 15 bases between them. The V gene's germline CDR1 is MNHNY and CDR2 SVGAGI (reference sequence). CDR3 protein: CASSYDLVGGQPQHF. The CDR3 DNA follows: TGTGCCAGCAGTTACGATTTGGTCGGAGGGCAGCCCCAGCATTTT.

The chain combines TRBV11-3 with TRBJ2-1; D gene uncertain. The CDR3 is 14 residues long. Looked up from germline, CDR1 is SGHNT and CDR2 is YENEEA. V shed 0 bases and J shed 6 bases, with 9 bases lying between them. The CDR3 DNA reads as TGTGCCAGCAGCTTAGATCCCGCGATCAATGAGCAGTTCTTC. Encoded protein: CASSLDPAINEQFF.

J is TRBJ2-3 and V is TRBV14, with 10 nucleotides matching TRBD1. This CDR3 contains 16 residues. CDR1 and CDR2 (germline): SGHDN, FVKESK. Unmatched junction bases numbered 5, after V lost 1 base and J lost 4 bases. The CDR3 loop is CASSQGGTGAADTQYF. CDR3 DNA sequence: TGTGCCAGCAGCCAAGGAGGGACAGGGGCGGCAGATACGCAGTATTTT. The full variable domain, with the rest looked up from reference TRBV14 and TRBJ2-3, is EAGVTQFPSHSVIEKGQTVTLRCDPISGHDNLYWYRRVMGKEIKFLLHFVKESKQDESGMPNNRFLAERTGGTYSTLKVQPAELEDSGVYFCASSQGGTGAADTQYFGPGTRLTVL.

The chain carries TRBV6-6 and TRBJ1-3, with a possible D match to TRBD1 (6 bases). This CDR3 spans 14 amino acids. Germline V gives CDR1 MNHNY, CDR2 SVGAGI (reference sequence). Trimming removed 6 bases from V and 1 base from J, with 10 bases in between. This chain's CDR3 is CASRAGTSGNTIYF. The CDR3 DNA reads as TGTGCCAGCAGGGCCGGGACATCTGGAAACACCATATATTTT.

The rearrangement uses TRBV28 and TRBJ2-1; tentatively, D is TRBD2 (6 bases). Trimming stripped 5 bases from V and 6 bases from J, with 20 bases between. Germline lookup yields CDR1 MDHEN and CDR2 SYDVKM. The CDR3 loop spans 16 amino acids. The CDR3 DNA is TGTGCCAGCAGTCCCGGAGGGTTAGGGGCCTTCAATGAGCAGTTCTTC. It encodes CASSPGGLGAFNEQFF. Combining the CDR3 with reference TRBV28 and TRBJ2-1 gives the whole variable domain DVKVTQSSRYLVKRTGEKVFLECVQDMDHENMFWYRQDPGLGLRLIYFSYDVKMKEKGDIPEGYSVSREKKERFSLILESASTNQTSMYLCASSPGGLGAFNEQFFGPGTRLTVL.

J is TRBJ2-7 and V is TRBV7-3, with 10 bases fitting TRBD1. J lost 0 bases, V lost 3 bases, and 2 bases had no gene match. CDR3 length: 15 residues. Germline CDR1 and CDR2: SGHTA and FQGTGA. The chain's CDR3 is CASSLGQGSSYEQYF. In nucleotides, the CDR3 is TGTGCCAGCAGCTTGGGACAGGGGAGCTCCTACGAGCAGTACTTC.

The chain links TRBV27 to TRBJ2-2; unclear D gene. The CDR3 spans 12 residues. CDR1 is MNHEY and CDR2 is SMNVEV in the germline V gene (reference sequence). Trimming removed 3 bases at V and 6 bases at J, with 5 bases between. The CDR3 reads CASSFLAGELFF. Here the CDR3 DNA reads TGTGCCAGCAGTTTTTTAGCCGGGGAGCTGTTTTTT.

This clone was observed a single time. The chain joins TRBV4-1 to TRBJ1-5; the D is unclear. CDR3 length equals 14 residues. The germline V and J ends were trimmed by 4 bases and 1 base, with 8 bases remaining between them. CDR1 and CDR2 from the germline V gene are MGHRA and YSYEKL. For the CDR3, the DNA is TGCGCCAGCAGCCGAGGATTAAGCAATCAGCCCCAGCATTTT. Residues: CASSRGLSNQPQHF.

The gene calls are TRBV5-1 and TRBJ2-5; D may be TRBD1 (5 bases). Germline V gives CDR1 SGHRS, CDR2 YFSETQ. Between the trimmed V and J ends, which lost 0 bases and 3 bases, there was a span of 9 bases. The CDR3 contains 14 residues. The CDR3 DNA reads as TGCGCCAGCAGCTTGGGTGGCAGGGAAGAGACCCAGTACTTC. Protein product: CASSLGGREETQYF.

The table lists this clone with a count of one. The V gene is TRBV28, the J gene TRBJ2-1; TRBD1 matches at 9 bases. CDR3 length: 15 amino acids. Germline V gene sequence: CDR1 MDHEN, CDR2 SYDVKM. Trimming at V came to 8 bases and at J to 8 bases, leaving 13 bases not matched to a gene. CDR3 bases: TGTGCCAGCTTACCCACAGGGGGCGCGAACTATGAGCAGTTCTTC. Translation gives CASLPTGGANYEQFF.

The rearrangement joins TRBV5-6 to TRBJ2-1, with 8 bases lining up with TRBD2. Per germline, CDR1 SGHDT and CDR2 YYEEEE. The CDR3 is 14 residues long. With V trimmed by 1 base and J by 6 bases, 3 bases remained unmatched. The CDR3: CASSLREGINEQFF. CDR3 bases: TGTGCCAGCAGCTTGCGGGAGGGTATCAATGAGCAGTTCTTC.

The chain recombines TRBV6-6 with TRBJ1-2; 8 positions match TRBD1. CDR3 size: 11 residues. Germline V lookup: CDR1 MNHNY, CDR2 SVGAGI (reference sequence). The ends lost 10 bases at V and 7 bases at J; junction bases unmatched: 5. The CDR3 nucleotides read TGTGCCACCGGACAGGGCGGTGGCTACACCTTC. This encodes CATGQGGGYTF.

This clone was recorded only once. This chain joins TRBV10-3 and TRBJ2-7, with D possibly TRBD1 on 6 matching bases. Trimming cost V 3 bases and J 2 bases, with 8 bases left between them. The CDR3 runs to 13 residues. Germline values: CDR1 ENHRY, CDR2 SYGVKD. CDR3: CAISEQGTYEQYF. The CDR3 DNA reads TGTGCCATCAGTGAACAGGGAACCTACGAGCAGTACTTC.

The V gene is TRBV5-1, the J gene TRBJ2-7, with 7 nucleotides matching TRBD1. The CDR3 contains 13 residues. Per germline, CDR1 SGHRS and CDR2 YFSETQ. V lost 2 bases to trimming and J lost 2 bases; unmatched junction nucleotides: 1. CDR3 coding DNA: TGCGCCAGCAGCTTTGACAGGGCCTACGAGCAGTACTTC. Protein product: CASSFDRAYEQYF.

The chain couples TRBV30 to TRBJ1-5; 9 nucleotides align to TRBD1. CDR1 and CDR2 from the germline V gene are GTSNPN and SVGIG (reference sequence). There are 17 residues in the CDR3. V lost 2 bases and J lost 6; bases outside the gene matches: 14. CDR3 amino acids: CAWSRRDLGTGLQPQHF. The CDR3 DNA sequence: TGTGCCTGGAGTCGCCGGGATTTAGGGACAGGGCTTCAGCCCCAGCATTTT.

V gene TRBV29-1 combines with J gene TRBJ2-2; D gene ambiguous. With 6 bases removed from V and 7 bases from J, the gap between germline ends came to 15 bases. The CDR3 spans 13 residues. Per germline, CDR1 SQVTM and CDR2 ANQGSEA. CDR3 loop: CSVLALSHGELFF. In nucleotides, the CDR3 is TGCAGCGTCTTGGCCCTTTCGCACGGGGAGCTGTTTTTT.

The rearrangement joins TRBV7-3 to TRBJ2-2, with TRBD1 identical over 8 bases. This CDR3 is 17 amino acids long. Germline V gene sequence: CDR1 SGHTA, CDR2 FQGTGA. The junction had 11 bases not matched to a gene; V was cut back by 4 bases and J by 4 bases. As DNA, the CDR3 is TGTGCCAGCAGCTCATACCCGGACAGGGTGAGCACCGGGGAGCTGTTTTTT. It encodes CASSSYPDRVSTGELFF.

Only a few counts were recorded for this clone. A read error may account for a junction end that differs from germline. The rearrangement links TRBV5-6 to TRBJ1-2, with a tentative D call TRBD1 (5 bases). This CDR3 is 11 amino acids long. Germline CDR1 SGHDT, CDR2 YYEEEE. CDR3 protein: CASSLAKTASF. CDR3 sequence (DNA): TGTGCCAGCAGCTTGGCCAAGACAGCCTCCTTC.

A remark on this clone: Other DNA variants within this sample encode the same CDR3. V and J are TRBV7-7 and TRBJ2-2; D call uncertain. Germline V lookup: CDR1 SSHAT, CDR2 FNYEAQ (reference sequence). This CDR3 is 12 amino acids long. Trimming shortened V by 5 bases and J by 2 bases, and 3 bases separated the two germline ends. CDR3 DNA sequence: TGTGCCAGCAGCCTAAACACCGGGGAGCTGTTTTTT. Its protein product is CASSLNTGELFF.

This clone was counted between two and nine times. This chain connects TRBV19 to TRBJ1-3; D remains unclear. The CDR3 is 14 residues long. Germline values: CDR1 LNHDA, CDR2 SQIVND (reference sequence). V lost 4 bases and J lost 0, with 7 bases in between. CDR3 amino acids: CASSTLSSGNTIYF. The DNA for the CDR3 is TGTGCCAGTAGTACCCTCAGCTCTGGAAACACCATATATTTT.